One and the same sample provided the 14 T cell receptor beta chains below, sequenced in a study of OX40 agonist ivuxolimab in advanced cancers. Clones were sequenced by immunoSEQ multiplex PCR, and TCRdb holds only the in-frame ones, with some missing. The sample has under 80,000 clones, around 86% seen once; the top ten hold roughly 0.68%. Sample: CD4+ or CD8+ T cells sorted from blood, taken in a trial of the OX40 agonist ivuxolimab. The receptors derive from an adult with an advanced solid tumor such as melanoma, head and neck, liver or kidney cancer.

Note on this clone: Different DNA sequences within this sample yield the same CDR3. The J gene is TRBJ2-5, the V gene TRBV7-9; D is possibly TRBD2 (6 bases). Germline V lookup: CDR1 SEHNR, CDR2 FQNEAQ (reference sequence). The V and J ends lost 0 bases and 4 bases respectively, with 6 bases between them. This CDR3 contains 13 residues. The CDR3: CASSLAGGETQYF. Written as DNA, the CDR3 is TGTGCCAGCAGCTTAGCCGGGGGAGAGACCCAGTACTTC.

This chain links TRBV5-4 with TRBJ2-5, with D possibly TRBD2 on 6 matching bases. Matching the DNA end better, TRBJ2-7 makes the J call doubtful. Germline CDR1 and CDR2: SGHNT and YYREEE (reference sequence). The CDR3 consists of 16 residues. CDR3 bases: TGTGCCAGCAGCTTGGCCATGGGGACTGCCTTCTACGAGCAGTACTTC. Residues: CASSLAMGTAFYEQYF.

A single count supports this clone. CDR3 residues: CASSTGPRLGNTEAFF. CDR3 nucleotides: TGTGCCAGCAGCACCGGACCAAGATTAGGGAACACTGAAGCTTTCTTT. The chain is built from TRBV5-6 and TRBJ1-1; D uncertain. V was trimmed by 4 bases and J by 1 base, leaving 17 bases between them. The CDR3 contains 16 residues. The germline V gene has CDR1 SGHDT and CDR2 YYEEEE.

The gene calls are TRBV28 and TRBJ1-2; 9 nucleotides align to TRBD1. The CDR3 consists of 13 residues. The J segment lost 6 bases and the V segment lost 6 bases, leaving 5 bases of the junction unmatched. From germline, CDR1 is MDHEN and CDR2 SYDVKM. DNA for the CDR3: TGTGCCAGCAGGACGACAGGGGGGAATGGCTACACCTTC. Residues: CASRTTGGNGYTF.

This clone appeared a few times. This chain links TRBV28 with TRBJ2-2; D gene ambiguous. V lost 2 bases and J 0 bases, leaving 13 bases between the germline ends. The germline gives CDR1 MDHEN, CDR2 SYDVKM. The CDR3 extends over 17 amino acids. CDR3: CASSLLSHSSNTGELFF. CDR3 bases: TGTGCCAGCAGTTTACTCTCCCACAGCTCGAACACCGGGGAGCTGTTTTTT.

This clone has a single count. CDR3 nucleotides: TGCGCCAGCAGCCAAGATTCCGGGACCCTTTACGAGCAGTTCTTC. It yields the protein CASSQDSGTLYEQFF. The chain combines TRBV4-3 with TRBJ2-1; possibly TRBD1 or TRBD2 for D (5 bases each). The CDR3 is 15 residues long. The germline CDR1 and CDR2 sequences are LGHNA and YSLEER. V gave up 0 bases and J gave up 10 bases, with 16 bases separating them.

The J gene is TRBJ2-5, the V gene TRBV19; 7 bases map to TRBD1. The CDR3 loop spans 14 amino acids. The germline V gene has CDR1 LNHDA and CDR2 SQIVND (reference sequence). With V trimmed by 4 bases and J by 2 bases, 4 bases remained unmatched. DNA of the CDR3: TGTGCCAGTAGTAGCAACAGGGGACAAGAGACCCAGTACTTC. It yields the protein CASSSNRGQETQYF.

The chain combines TRBV19 with TRBJ2-1, with D maybe TRBD1 (6 bases). The CDR3 runs to 16 residues. V lost 3 bases and J lost 0, with 12 bases in between. In germline, CDR1 is LNHDA, CDR2 SQIVND (reference sequence). In nucleotides, the CDR3 is TGTGCCAGTAGTATCCCGACAGGAACCTCCTACAATGAGCAGTTCTTC. Protein: CASSIPTGTSYNEQFF. Full variable domain (rest looked up from reference TRBV19 and TRBJ2-1): DGGITQSPKYLFRKEGQNVTLSCEQNLNHDAMYWYRQDPGQGLRLIYYSQIVNDFQKGDIAEGYSVSREKKESFPLTVTSAQKNPTAFYLCASSIPTGTSYNEQFFGPGTRLTVL.

The chain recombines TRBV5-1 with TRBJ2-3; TRBD1 aligns across 12 bases. CDR1 and CDR2 from the germline V gene are SGHRS and YFSETQ. The CDR3 loop spans 16 amino acids. V trimming: 0 bases; J trimming: 5 bases; junction bases outside the gene matches: 4. In DNA, the CDR3 is TGCGCCAGCAGCTTGGAGGGACAGGGGGCGGGAGATACGCAGTATTTT. Translating it yields CASSLEGQGAGDTQYF.

The V and J genes are TRBV7-2 and TRBJ2-7; 7 nucleotides line up with TRBD1. The CDR3 runs 13 residues. Germline V CDR1 and CDR2: SGHTA, FQGNSA. Germline trimming cut 1 base from V and 3 bases from J; bases unmatched to any gene: 0. CDR3 sequence reads: CASSLGDSYEQYF. CDR3 DNA: TGTGCCAGCAGCTTAGGGGACAGCTACGAGCAGTACTTC. The variable domain in full, completed from reference TRBV7-2 and TRBJ2-7, reads GAGVSQSPSNKVTEKGKDVELRCDPISGHTALYWYRQSLGQGLEFLIYFQGNSAPDKSGLPSDRFSAERTGGSVSTLTIQRTQQEDSAVYLCASSLGDSYEQYFGPGTRLTVT.

The chain joins TRBV7-8 to TRBJ1-2; 7 bases are shared with TRBD1. V gave up 5 bases and J gave up 8 bases; unmatched junction bases: 8. This CDR3 spans 13 amino acids. In germline, CDR1 is SGHVS, CDR2 FQNEAQ. The CDR3 reads CASSHWDSQGYTF. The CDR3 DNA is TGTGCCAGCAGCCACTGGGACAGTCAGGGCTACACCTTC.

The chain employs TRBV28 and TRBJ1-2; 8 nucleotides line up with TRBD1. V shed 7 bases, J shed 6 bases, and the junction held 7 bases outside the gene matches. This CDR3 has 13 amino acids. Germline V lookup: CDR1 MDHEN, CDR2 SYDVKM. The CDR3 loop is CASNINRGDGYTF. As DNA, the CDR3 is TGTGCCAGCAATATAAACAGGGGGGATGGCTACACCTTC.

The genes are TRBV9 and TRBJ2-7; 8 nucleotides line up with TRBD2. J was trimmed by 7 bases and V by 0 bases; bases with no gene match: 9. The CDR3 runs 15 residues. Germline V gives CDR1 SGDLS, CDR2 YYNGEE. The CDR3 DNA sequence: TGTGCCAGCAGCGTAGTTGCGGGAGGCCCGCGGGAGCAGTACTTC. Translating it yields CASSVVAGGPREQYF.

The V call is TRBV28, the J call TRBJ1-1; D gene ambiguous. Trimming shortened V by 6 bases and J by 1 base, and 12 bases separated the two germline ends. The CDR3 contains 14 residues. Germline CDR1 is MDHEN and CDR2 is SYDVKM. This CDR3 reads CASSVTVGNTEAFF. Written as DNA, the CDR3 is TGTGCCAGCAGCGTTACCGTGGGGAACACTGAAGCTTTCTTT.